These T cell receptor beta chains were read from a single sample in a study of regulatory T cells in long-lasting Graves disease. A single record per CDR3 protein comes from TCRdb applying MiXCR to the multiplex PCR reads. The sample comprises 500,000 to 800,000 distinct CDR3 sequences, approximately 31% of which are singletons, and around 40% rests with the top ten. The sequenced sample was peripheral blood mononuclear cells (PBMCs), obtained when the disease was refractory, from a patient treated with antithyroid drugs. The receptors were gathered from a female donor with Graves disease. CDR3s include the opening cysteine and the closing phenylalanine or tryptophan. A D gene is named only where the DNA matches it firmly. For some rows the clone size is stated as once, few or many, or as a class when expanded; others skip it.

TGCGCCAGCAGCCCCCAAGGCGGGGTTCGGTCCTACGAGCAGTACTTC,CASSPQGGVRSYEQYF,-,TRBV4-1,-,TRBJ2-7
TGTGCCAGCACCCCGGGGGGATATAATTCACCCCTCCACTTT,CASTPGGYNSPLHF,-,TRBV28,many,TRBJ1-6
TGTGCCAGTAGTATCCCTAGCGGGATTATCTACAATGAGCAGTTCTTC,CASSIPSGIIYNEQFF,TRBD2,TRBV19,-,TRBJ2-1
TGTGCCAGTCGAACTAGCGTAGGTTCCGGGGAGCTGTTTTTT,CASRTSVGSGELFF,TRBD2,TRBV19,-,TRBJ2-2
TGTGCCAGCAGCTTGGAGGCAGGACAAGAGACCCAGTACTTC,CASSLEAGQETQYF,-,TRBV5-1,many,TRBJ2-5
TGCGCCAGCAGCTTGGAAGGGTCCGTGAGCAATCAGCCCCAGCATTTT,CASSLEGSVSNQPQHF,-,TRBV5-1,-,TRBJ1-5
TGTGCCAGCAGCTTTGTACGTTCTAATGAAAAACTGTTTTTT,CASSFVRSNEKLFF,-,TRBV7-9,-,TRBJ1-4
TGTGCCAGCTTTCCGGGACACAGCACGAACACCGGGGAGCTGTTTTTT,CASFPGHSTNTGELFF,-,TRBV6-1,few,TRBJ2-2
TGTGCCACCAGCAGAGAGCTAAGGGGGGGCGATCAGCCCCAGCATTTT,CATSRELRGGDQPQHF,-,TRBV15,-,TRBJ1-5
TGCGCCAGCAGCTTGGACGGGAGTGAAAACATTCAGTACTTC,CASSLDGSENIQYF,-,TRBV5-1,few,TRBJ2-4
TGCGCCAGCAGCTTGGGGGGACGGCCTGAAGCTTTCTTT,CASSLGGRPEAFF,-,TRBV5-1,-,TRBJ1-1
TGTGCCAGCACCCCGGGTCGTGGGGGCTTGGAGACCCAGTACTTC,CASTPGRGGLETQYF,-,TRBV9,-,TRBJ2-5
TGCGCCAGCAGCTCCGCCAGGGGTCAGGGCACTGAAGCTTTCTTT,CASSSARGQGTEAFF,-,TRBV5-1,-,TRBJ1-1
TGTGCCAGCAGCGGTGGACAGGGGGCAGGAGAGACCCAGTACTTC,CASSGGQGAGETQYF,TRBD1,TRBV9,few,TRBJ2-5
TGTGCCATCAGTCAGAGAACAGGGGGGACTTTCTTT,CAISQRTGGTFF,TRBD1,TRBV10-3,many,TRBJ1-1
TGTGCCAGCAGCTTAGCCGGACAAACGACGGGGGAGACCCAGTACTTC,CASSLAGQTTGETQYF,-,TRBV7-9,many,TRBJ2-5
TGCAGTGCTAGATTCGCTAGTCTCGCCTACGAGCAGTACTTC,CSARFASLAYEQYF,-,TRBV20-1,-,TRBJ2-7
TGTGCCAGCAGCTACCGGGGGTTCGTCACTGAAGCTTTCTTT,CASSYRGFVTEAFF,-,TRBV6-1,few,TRBJ1-1
TGCGCCAGCAGCCAGGGACTCGGAGAAGAAAAACTGTTTTTT,CASSQGLGEEKLFF,-,TRBV5-1,-,TRBJ1-4
TGCAGTGCTAGAGTATGGGGGCCATCCATCGAGCAGTACTTC,CSARVWGPSIEQYF,-,TRBV20-1,-,TRBJ2-7
TGCAGTGCTAGCCTACCGGGACTAGTGGACGAGCAGTACTTC,CSASLPGLVDEQYF,TRBD2,TRBV20-1,-,TRBJ2-7
TGCGCCAGCAGAAGCGTGCAGGACTATGGCTACACCTTC,CASRSVQDYGYTF,-,TRBV4-1,few,TRBJ1-2
TGTGCCTGGAGTCGCGGAGGGGGCTACACCTTC,CAWSRGGGYTF,-,TRBV30,few,TRBJ1-2
TGTGCCAGCAGTTTCCTCGGACTAGCGGGAGTGTCTGATACGCAGTATTTT,CASSFLGLAGVSDTQYF,TRBD2,TRBV27,-,TRBJ2-3
TGTGCCAGCAGCCGTAAGGCGGGGTTGAATGAAAAACTGTTTTTT,CASSRKAGLNEKLFF,-,TRBV7-2,-,TRBJ1-4
TGTGCCAGCCAGGGACAGGCGACCTCCAATCAGCCCCAGCATTTT,CASQGQATSNQPQHF,TRBD1,TRBV6-2/TRBV6-3,-,TRBJ1-5
TGTGCCAGCAGTGAAATGGGAGGGGGCGCGGAAGAGACCCAGTACTTC,CASSEMGGGAEETQYF,-,TRBV25-1,-,TRBJ2-5
TGCAGCGTCGCAGCGATAGCGGGAGGTGGGAAAAGCTCCTACGAGCAGTACTTC,CSVAAIAGGGKSSYEQYF,TRBD2,TRBV29-1,few,TRBJ2-7
TGTGCCGCGTATGAGCAGTTCTTC,CAAYEQFF,-,TRBV27,-,TRBJ2-1
TGTGCCAGCACACTACAGGGCGGCGACACTGAAGCTTTCTTT,CASTLQGGDTEAFF,-,TRBV12-3/TRBV12-4,many,TRBJ1-1
TGTGCCAGCGCTGGGACCATAGGCAATCAGCCCCAGCATTTT,CASAGTIGNQPQHF,-,TRBV2,many,TRBJ1-5
TGTGCTAGTGGTACTACACAGGGGGTCTACACTGAAGCTTTCTTT,CASGTTQGVYTEAFF,TRBD1,TRBV12-5,few,TRBJ1-1
TGTGCCAGCAGTTCCTCCTCGCGGGGCCGAAATTCACCCCTCCACTTT,CASSSSSRGRNSPLHF,-,TRBV28,many,TRBJ1-6
TGTGCCAGCAGTTACAGCAATGGCTACACCTTC,CASSYSNGYTF,-,TRBV28,many,TRBJ1-2
TGTGCCAGCAGCCAAGGTGGGACATATAACACTGAAGCTTTCTTT,CASSQGGTYNTEAFF,-,TRBV4-2,once,TRBJ1-1
TGTGCCAGCAGTGAGGGGGCTTGGGCAGCGAACACCGGGGAGCTGTTTTTT,CASSEGAWAANTGELFF,-,TRBV2,-,TRBJ2-2
TGTGCCAGCAGTTACTCGACAGGGATGAATTCACCCCTCCACTTT,CASSYSTGMNSPLHF,TRBD1,TRBV6-5,few,TRBJ1-6
TGTGCCAGCAGCTTCAGGGACCCCTTTAACTATGGCTACACCTTC,CASSFRDPFNYGYTF,-,TRBV5-6,-,TRBJ1-2
TGTGCCAGCAGTCGGGACTTCCGAAGGCTGTTTTTT,CASSRDFRRLFF,-,TRBV12-3/TRBV12-4,-,TRBJ2-2
TGCGCCAGCAGCCAGAGGACCGACCTCCAAGAGACCCAGTACTTC,CASSQRTDLQETQYF,-,TRBV5-1,-,TRBJ2-5
TGCAGTGCTAGAGGGGCAGGGGGCTCCTATGGCTACACCTTC,CSARGAGGSYGYTF,TRBD1,TRBV20-1,few,TRBJ1-2
TGTGCCAGCAGTGAGGCCCTAGCGGGAGAAAACATTCAGTACTTC,CASSEALAGENIQYF,TRBD2,TRBV6-1,few,TRBJ2-4
TGTGCCAGCAGCTTAGGGTCGAGCGGGAGAGGGGAGACCCAGTACTTC,CASSLGSSGRGETQYF,TRBD2,TRBV11-3,many,TRBJ2-5
TGTGCCAGCAGTTACCGCGGACAGGGGCACACCGGGGAGCTGTTTTTT,CASSYRGQGHTGELFF,TRBD1,TRBV6-2/TRBV6-3,-,TRBJ2-2
TGCAGCGTTGTGGGACAGGTTACTAACTATGGCTACACCTTC,CSVVGQVTNYGYTF,TRBD1,TRBV29-1,-,TRBJ1-2
TGTGCCACCAGCAGAGGGGACAGCAATCAGCCCCAGCATTTT,CATSRGDSNQPQHF,-,TRBV15,-,TRBJ1-5
TGCGCCAGCAGGGGGACTAGCGGGATCACCGGGGAGCTGTTTTTT,CASRGTSGITGELFF,TRBD2,TRBV5-1,-,TRBJ2-2
TGTGCCAGCAGACGACGGTTCATGAACACTGAAGCTTTCTTT,CASRRRFMNTEAFF,-,TRBV12-3/TRBV12-4,many,TRBJ1-1
TGTGCCAGCAGTGAGAGCACAGGAGCATCCTACGAGCAGTACTTC,CASSESTGASYEQYF,-,TRBV6-1,few,TRBJ2-7
TGTGCCACCAGTAGGATGGGACTTTTCACCGGGGAGCTGTTTTTT,CATSRMGLFTGELFF,-,TRBV15,-,TRBJ2-2
TGTGCCAGCAGCCCAGGCTTGGAGTACACTGAAGCTTTCTTT,CASSPGLEYTEAFF,-,TRBV28,many,TRBJ1-1
TGTGCCAGCAGTTTTTACGGACAGCCGACTGAAGCTTTCTTT,CASSFYGQPTEAFF,-,TRBV27,many,TRBJ1-1
TGTGCTAGTGGTTTGGTACGGACCTGGATTGTAAACACCATATATTTT,CASGLVRTWIVNTIYF,-,TRBV12-5,-,TRBJ1-3
TGCAGTGCTAGATTCGGGTCCAACGAGCAGTACTTC,CSARFGSNEQYF,-,TRBV20-1,few,TRBJ2-7
TGTGCCAGCAGCTTAGGATTGACATCGAACACTGAAGCTTTCTTT,CASSLGLTSNTEAFF,-,TRBV11-2,many,TRBJ1-1
TGCGCCAGCAGCTTGGAACGGGCGAACACTGAAGCTTTCTTT,CASSLERANTEAFF,-,TRBV5-1,few,TRBJ1-1
TGTGCCAGCAAGGGACCGTACTATGGCTACACCTTC,CASKGPYYGYTF,-,TRBV12-3/TRBV12-4,many,TRBJ1-2
TGTGCCTCGCTGACCGTAGAGAACTATGGCTACACCTTC,CASLTVENYGYTF,-,TRBV30,-,TRBJ1-2
TGTGCCACCAGTGAAGCGAACTATGGCTACACCTTC,CATSEANYGYTF,-,TRBV24-1,many,TRBJ1-2